The 18 T cell receptor beta chains below all came from one sample that was sequenced in a study of blood T cell repertoires in COVID-19. Clones were read by immunoSEQ multiplex PCR, and TCRdb kept only the in-frame ones, dropping some. The top ten hold 35% to 40% of the sample, which has 120,000 or so clones, 79% seen once. Material for sequencing was peripheral blood. These receptors were collected from a man between 35 and 55 years old with active or convalescent COVID-19.

This clone showed up just once. The CDR3: CASSWKLGGNQPQHF. For the CDR3, the DNA is TGTGCCAGCAGTTGGAAGTTGGGGGGTAATCAGCCCCAGCATTTT. The chain uses TRBV27 and TRBJ1-5, with D possibly TRBD1 on 5 matching bases. Germline V gene data show CDR1 as MNHEY and CDR2 as SMNVEV (reference sequence). Trimming pared 4 bases from V and 4 bases from J, leaving 14 bases between. The CDR3 is 15 residues long.

A single count supports this clone. The V call is TRBV5-4, the J call TRBJ2-1, with TRBD1 matching 7 bases. This CDR3 region has 14 residues. Germline lookup yields CDR1 SGHNT and CDR2 YYREEE (reference sequence). The V segment lost 0 bases and the J segment 8 bases; nucleotides outside the gene matches: 5. The CDR3 reads CASSLEGARDEQFF. The CDR3 DNA is TGTGCCAGCAGCTTGGAGGGGGCTCGAGATGAGCAGTTCTTC.

This chain links TRBV12-3 or TRBV12-4 with TRBJ2-3; no definite D call. The V end was cut by 5 bases, the J end by 6 bases, with 6 bases between. CDR3 length: 11 residues. The CDR3 here is CASSQRDTQYF. CDR3 sequence (DNA): TGTGCCAGCAGTCAGAGGGATACGCAGTATTTT.

CDR3 sequence: CASSVGRIVDTEAFF. CDR3 nucleotides: TGTGCCAGCAGTGTCGGGAGGATCGTGGACACTGAAGCTTTCTTT. The rearrangement joins TRBV2 to TRBJ1-1, with D uncertain. V lost 4 bases to trimming and J lost 3 bases, with 15 bases between them. CDR3 size: 15 residues. Germline V CDR1 and CDR2: SNHLY, FYNNEI. Combining the CDR3 with reference TRBV2 and TRBJ1-1 gives the whole variable domain EPEVTQTPSHQVTQMGQEVILRCVPISNHLYFYWYRQILGQKVEFLVSFYNNEISEKSEIFDDQFSVERPDGSNFTLKIRSTKLEDSAMYFCASSVGRIVDTEAFFGQGTRLTVV.

The rearrangement uses TRBV5-5 and TRBJ2-7; D gene uncertain. The CDR3 has 13 amino acids. Between the trimmed V and J ends, which lost 0 bases and 3 bases, there was a span of 7 bases. Germline V CDR1 and CDR2: SGHKS, YYEKEE (reference sequence). CDR3 nucleotide sequence: TGTGCCAGCAGCTTGGCGCCAGACTACGAGCAGTACTTC. Protein: CASSLAPDYEQYF.

The V call is TRBV21-1, the J call TRBJ1-2. TRBV21-1 counts as a pseudogene. The CDR3 runs 15 residues. The CDR3 nucleotides are TGTGCCAGCAGCAAAGACGGAGGGTGCGTCTATGGCTACACCTTC. Amino acid sequence: CASSKDGGCVYGYTF.

This sequence joins TRBV19 and TRBJ1-6; tentatively, D is TRBD1 (5 bases). V was pared by 3 bases and J by 10 bases, with 13 bases between. The CDR3 has 14 amino acids. The V gene's germline CDR1 is LNHDA and CDR2 SQIVND (reference sequence). CDR3 residues: CASSMGGVRSPLHF. The CDR3 bases are TGTGCCAGTAGTATGGGGGGGGTTCGCTCACCCCTCCACTTT.

The chain is built from TRBV30 and TRBJ2-1, with TRBD1 as a possible D gene (6 bases). The CDR3 is 17 amino acids. CDR1 is GTSNPN and CDR2 is SVGIG in the germline V gene (reference sequence). V shed 8 bases and J shed 0 bases, with 23 bases lying between them. The CDR3 bases are TGTGCCCTGGCGCCCCCTGTCCAGGGGAGCTCCTACAATGAGCAGTTCTTC. This gives the protein CALAPPVQGSSYNEQFF.

This clone has only one observation. J is TRBJ1-2 and V is TRBV19, with 8 bases fitting TRBD1. V trimming: 5 bases; J trimming: 6 bases; junction bases outside the gene matches: 5. Germline assignment: CDR1 LNHDA and CDR2 SQIVND (reference sequence). The CDR3 is made up of 13 amino acids. CDR3 in amino acids: CASSSRGLDGYTF. CDR3 in DNA: TGTGCCAGTAGTTCCAGGGGGCTCGATGGCTACACCTTC.

In DNA, the CDR3 is TGTGCCAGCTACACGTCGGGACTAGCGACAGATACGCAGTATTTT. It encodes CASYTSGLATDTQYF. The chain employs TRBV28 and TRBJ2-3, with 10 positions matching TRBD2. Germline V gene lookup returns CDR1 MDHEN and CDR2 SYDVKM. V shed 8 bases and J 3 bases; nucleotides not matched to a gene: 8. The CDR3 is made up of 15 amino acids.

The J gene is TRBJ1-3, the V gene TRBV12-2. TRBV12-2 is a pseudogene locus. The CDR3 totals 20 residues. The CDR3 reads CASRSHGRSRSRDLGNTIYF. The DNA for the CDR3 is TGTGCAAGTCGCTCACACGGGAGGTCTAGAAGCCGGGATCTTGGAAACACCATATATTTT.

The chain combines TRBV30 with TRBJ2-1; 8 nucleotides match TRBD2. Trimming cost V 1 base and J 1 base; bases outside gene matches: 6. Germline lookup yields CDR1 GTSNPN and CDR2 SVGIG (reference sequence). CDR3 size: 16 residues. The chain's CDR3 is CAWSEPTSGSYNEQFF. The CDR3 region has the DNA TGTGCCTGGAGTGAACCTACTAGCGGTTCCTACAATGAGCAGTTCTTC.

The gene calls are TRBV7-9 and TRBJ1-4; D may be TRBD1 (6 bases). The CDR3 extends over 16 amino acids. Trimming pared 5 bases from V and 3 bases from J, leaving 16 bases between. The germline V gene encodes CDR1 SEHNR and CDR2 FQNEAQ (reference sequence). Here the CDR3 reads CASSPHPDSANEKLFF. Here the CDR3 DNA reads TGTGCCAGCAGCCCCCACCCGGACAGCGCTAATGAAAAACTGTTTTTT.

The chain is built from TRBV30 and TRBJ2-7; the D gene is possibly TRBD2 (6 bases). The V end was cut by 2 bases, the J end by 0 bases, with 11 bases between. This CDR3 comprises 14 residues. Germline CDR1 reads GTSNPN; CDR2 reads SVGIG (reference sequence). CDR3 sequence reads: CAWSLRGNSYEQYF. DNA for the CDR3: TGTGCCTGGAGTTTGCGGGGCAACTCCTACGAGCAGTACTTC. The full variable domain, completed using reference TRBV30 and TRBJ2-7, is SQTIHQWPATLVQPVGSPLSLECTVEGTSNPNLYWYRQAAGRGLQLLFYSVGIGQISSEVPQNLSASRPQDRQFILSSKKLLLSDSGFYLCAWSLRGNSYEQYFGPGTRLTVT.

The chain employs TRBV2 and TRBJ1-2; D possibly corresponds to TRBD1 (5 bases). The CDR3 totals 13 residues. Germline assignment: CDR1 SNHLY and CDR2 FYNNEI. V lost 7 bases, J lost 4 bases, and 13 bases lay in between. CDR3 nucleotide sequence: TGTGCCAGCATGCGAACAGGCTTCTATGGCTACACCTTC. This translates into CASMRTGFYGYTF.

V and J are TRBV27 and TRBJ1-1; D not resolved. CDR1 and CDR2 from the germline V gene are MNHEY and SMNVEV (reference sequence). The CDR3 totals 19 residues. V was cut by 5 bases and J by 1 base, with 26 bases left in between. CDR3 amino acids: CASSMSDHKPRRGNTEAFF. The CDR3, as DNA: TGTGCCAGCAGTATGAGCGATCATAAGCCCCGCCGGGGGAACACTGAAGCTTTCTTT.

This chain connects TRBV4-3 to TRBJ2-1; TRBD1 matches 9 bases. The CDR3 totals 13 residues. The V gene end was trimmed by 0 bases and the J gene end by 16 bases; junction bases not matched to a gene: 7. In germline, CDR1 is LGHNA, CDR2 YSLEER. The CDR3 protein is CASSQEGRDRVFF. CDR3 DNA: TGCGCCAGCAGCCAAGAGGGCCGGGACAGGGTATTCTTC.

This clone was seen ten or more times. The chain recombines TRBV7-6 with TRBJ2-1; the D gene is possibly TRBD2 (6 bases). V lost 1 base and J 0 bases, leaving 13 bases between the germline ends. The CDR3 consists of 17 residues. Per the germline V gene, CDR1 is SGHVS and CDR2 is FNYEAQ. For the CDR3, the DNA is TGTGCCAGCAGCTTAGACGGCGGGACGGTCTCCTACAATGAGCAGTTCTTC. Translated, it gives CASSLDGGTVSYNEQFF.